The 30 T cell receptor beta chains listed next were all sequenced from one sample in a study of cytomegalovirus exposure and HLA in healthy donors. PCR amplification relied on 60 Vbeta primers (plus 13 Jbeta primers). The protocol was immunoSEQ multiplex PCR, while the TCRdb copy is restricted to in-frame clones and leaves out a portion. The sample has roughly 66,000 clones; 70% to 80% are singletons. The sample taken for sequencing was PBMCs. The receptors derive from a man aged 45-60 years in good health and CMV-seronegative.

The chain links TRBV29-1 to TRBJ2-5, with 13 bases that match TRBD2. The DNA end is more similar to TRBJ2-7, so the J call may be wrong. The CDR3 is 15 residues long. Germline V CDR1 and CDR2: SQVTM, ANQGSEA. The CDR3 here is CSVNGLAGVSYEQYF. CDR3 nucleotides: TGCAGCGTTAATGGACTAGCGGGGGTCTCCTACGAGCAGTACTTC.

The V and J genes are TRBV6-5 and TRBJ1-1, with 7 positions matching TRBD1. In germline, CDR1 is MNHEY, CDR2 SVGAGI. Trimming took 0 bases from V and 4 from J; bases not matched to a gene: 5. The CDR3 sequence is 15 residues long. The CDR3 is CASSYSYRGATEAFF. The CDR3, as DNA: TGTGCCAGCAGTTACTCGTACAGGGGCGCCACTGAAGCTTTCTTT.

This clone was detected once. The chain combines TRBV7-9 with TRBJ1-2; possibly TRBD1 for D (5 bases). The CDR3 length is 13 residues. The germline CDR1 and CDR2 sequences are SEHNR and FQNEAQ (reference sequence). The germline V and J ends were trimmed by 1 base and 4 bases, with 7 bases remaining between them. CDR3 loop: CASSLGGVYGYTF. As DNA, the CDR3 is TGTGCCAGCAGCTTAGGGGGGGTCTATGGCTACACCTTC.

A single count supports this clone. The V and J genes are TRBV5-1 and TRBJ2-1; 12 bases align to TRBD2. V was pared by 2 bases and J by 4 bases, with 13 bases of the junction left unmatched. CDR1 is SGHRS and CDR2 is YFSETQ in the germline V gene. CDR3 size: 19 residues. The CDR3 DNA reads TGCGCCAGCAGCTTTCGACTAGCGGGGGTCCCCCTTTTGTACAATGAGCAGTTCTTC. Translation: CASSFRLAGVPLLYNEQFF.

The chain recombines TRBV9 with TRBJ2-1, with 7 bases identical to TRBD1. The V segment lost 1 base and the J segment 4 bases; nucleotides outside the gene matches: 11. CDR3 length equals 17 residues. Germline loops: CDR1 SGDLS, CDR2 YYNGEE. The CDR3 nucleotides are TGTGCCAGCAGCGTACGTCTCCGGACAGGACGGTACAATGAGCAGTTCTTC. Translating it yields CASSVRLRTGRYNEQFF.

The sample holds one count of this clone. The chain couples TRBV27 to TRBJ2-2; TRBD2 matches 8 bases. Trimming cost V 8 bases and J 6 bases; bases outside gene matches: 8. In germline, CDR1 is MNHEY, CDR2 SMNVEV (reference sequence). This CDR3 spans 14 amino acids. The CDR3 bases are TGTGCCAGCTGGGGACTAGAAAGCGCCGGGGAGCTGTTTTTT. Encoded protein: CASWGLESAGELFF.

The chain combines TRBV4-3 with TRBJ2-7, with a tentative D call TRBD1 (6 bases). Germline V gene data show CDR1 as LGHNA and CDR2 as YSLEER. The CDR3 is 14 amino acids. Trimming removed 1 base from V and 6 bases from J, with 13 bases in between. CDR3 DNA: TGCGCCAGCAGCCAAGTTAGGGGGAGTGGCGAGCAGTACTTC. This codes for CASSQVRGSGEQYF.

The chain combines TRBV4-1 with TRBJ1-1; tentative D call: TRBD1 (5 bases). The V gene's germline CDR1 is MGHRA and CDR2 YSYEKL. The length of the CDR3 is 13 residues. V dropped 2 bases and J dropped 5 bases, with 9 bases sitting between them. Written as DNA, the CDR3 is TGCGCCAGCAGCCAAAGGGAGGGGACTGAAGCTTTCTTT. Translated, it gives CASSQREGTEAFF.

This clone has more than one count but fewer than ten. J is TRBJ1-4 and V is TRBV19, with D possibly matching TRBD1 (6 bases). The germline V gene encodes CDR1 LNHDA and CDR2 SQIVND (reference sequence). The CDR3 sequence is 16 residues long. V lost 4 bases, J lost 3 bases, and 15 bases lay in between. The CDR3 protein is CASSTPSGEPNEKLFF. The CDR3 region has the DNA TGTGCCAGTAGTACCCCCTCAGGGGAGCCTAATGAAAAACTGTTTTTT.

The chain recombines TRBV5-8 with TRBJ1-2; TRBD1 aligns across 7 bases. The CDR3 sequence is 15 residues long. Germline V gene data show CDR1 as SGHTS and CDR2 as YDEGEE. V lost 4 bases to trimming and J lost 8 bases; unmatched junction nucleotides: 14. CDR3 nucleotide sequence: TGTGCCAGCAGCCCCGGGACAGCGATTCTACGGGGCTACACCTTC. Encoded protein: CASSPGTAILRGYTF.

V is TRBV28 and J is TRBJ2-5; D gene unclear. CDR1 is MDHEN and CDR2 is SYDVKM in the germline V gene. The ends were cut back, 6 bases at V and 2 bases at J, with 7 bases in the middle. The CDR3 sequence is 12 residues long. The CDR3 reads CASSLLQETQYF. The CDR3 region has the DNA TGTGCCAGCAGCCTTCTACAAGAGACCCAGTACTTC.

The chain has TRBV10-3 and TRBJ2-3; possible D gene TRBD2, 6 bases. The CDR3 totals 13 residues. Germline CDR1 and CDR2: ENHRY and SYGVKD. Trimming left V 7 bases short and J 3 bases short, with 11 bases between. The CDR3 protein is CAIKGAGTDTQYF. The CDR3 region has the DNA TGTGCCATCAAAGGGGCGGGGACAGATACGCAGTATTTT.

J is TRBJ2-7 and V is TRBV30; 7 bases are a match to TRBD1. Trimming at V came to 1 base and at J to 6 bases, leaving 9 bases not matched to a gene. Per the germline V gene, CDR1 is GTSNPN and CDR2 is SVGIG (reference sequence). This CDR3 contains 14 residues. CDR3 loop: CAWSEQGSSLEQYF. The CDR3 DNA reads as TGTGCCTGGAGTGAACAGGGGAGTTCCCTCGAGCAGTACTTC.

J is TRBJ1-1 and V is TRBV18; tentative D call: TRBD1 (6 bases). V gave up 4 bases and J gave up 2 bases, with 14 bases separating them. CDR1 and CDR2 (germline): KGHSH, LQKENI. CDR3 length: 15 residues. Here the CDR3 reads CASSRETGFNTEAFF. The CDR3 coding sequence is TGTGCCAGCTCACGAGAAACAGGGTTTAACACTGAAGCTTTCTTT.

This clone has only a few counts. The chain uses TRBV5-6 and TRBJ1-1; D is possibly TRBD1 (6 bases). The CDR3 consists of 13 residues. V was cut by 4 bases and J by 4 bases, with 11 bases left in between. CDR1 and CDR2 (germline): SGHDT, YYEEEE. In DNA, the CDR3 is TGTGCCAGCAGCCAACAGGGATTCACTGAAGCTTTCTTT. This codes for CASSQQGFTEAFF. Variable domain in full (rest from reference TRBV5-6 and TRBJ1-1): DAGVTQSPTHLIKTRGQQVTLRCSPKSGHDTVSWYQQALGQGPQFIFQYYEEEERQRGNFPDRFSGHQFPNYSSELNVNALLLGDSALYLCASSQQGFTEAFFGQGTRLTVV.

The gene calls are TRBV21-1 and TRBJ1-2. TRBV21-1 is a pseudogene. CDR3 length equals 15 residues. The CDR3 region has the DNA TGTGCCAGCAGCGCCCTTCGGGGGGGGTTGGATGGCTACACCTTC. Translated: CASSALRGGLDGYTF.

This chain uses TRBV4-2 with TRBJ2-7; tentatively, D is TRBD1 (6 bases). The germline V gene has CDR1 LGHNA and CDR2 YNFKEQ. V was cut by 4 bases and J by 3 bases, with 19 bases left in between. This CDR3 has 16 residues. CDR3 region: CASSREPQGTSYEQYF. CDR3 nucleotide sequence: TGTGCCAGCAGCCGAGAGCCCCAGGGGACGAGCTACGAGCAGTACTTC.

The V and J genes are TRBV5-4 and TRBJ1-6; D is undetermined. The CDR3 consists of 15 residues. V lost 0 bases to trimming and J lost 0 bases, with 4 bases between them. Germline lookup yields CDR1 SGHNT and CDR2 YYREEE (reference sequence). The CDR3 reads CASSLESSYNSPLHF. CDR3 coding DNA: TGTGCCAGCAGCTTGGAGAGCTCCTATAATTCACCCCTCCACTTT.

The DNA of the CDR3 is TGTGCCAGCAGCTTCGCTGCGGGCTATGGCTACACCTTC. Its protein product is CASSFAAGYGYTF. The chain carries TRBV7-9 and TRBJ1-2, with D unclear. CDR3 length: 13 amino acids. The ends were cut back, 3 bases at V and 4 bases at J, with 9 bases in the middle. Germline V gene data show CDR1 as SEHNR and CDR2 as FQNEAQ (reference sequence). Filled out from reference TRBV7-9 and TRBJ1-2, the complete variable domain reads DTGVSQNPRHKITKRGQNVTFRCDPISEHNRLYWYRQTLGQGPEFLTYFQNEAQLEKSRLLSDRFSAERPKGSFSTLEIQRTEQGDSAMYLCASSFAAGYGYTFGSGTRLTVV.

The CDR3 sequence is CASTPGPGLNQPQHF. CDR3 DNA: TGTGCCAGCACCCCCGGCCCAGGTCTTAACCAGCCCCAGCATTTT. The V and J genes are TRBV5-6 and TRBJ1-5, with no clear D. V was cut by 6 bases and J by 7 bases, with 20 bases left in between. The CDR3 loop spans 15 amino acids. In germline, CDR1 is SGHDT, CDR2 YYEEEE.

V gene TRBV18 combines with J gene TRBJ2-7, with TRBD1 matching 10 bases. Looked up from germline, CDR1 is KGHSH and CDR2 is LQKENI. V shed 3 bases, J shed 5 bases, and the junction held 7 bases outside the gene matches. This CDR3 comprises 15 residues. CDR3 sequence (DNA): TGTGCCAGCTCACCTCAAACCGGGACAGGGGACGAGCAGTACTTC. Its protein is CASSPQTGTGDEQYF. Based on the CDR3 plus reference TRBV18 and TRBJ2-7, the full variable domain is NAGVMQNPRHLVRRRGQEARLRCSPMKGHSHVYWYRQLPEEGLKFMVYLQKENIIDESGMPKERFSAEFPKEGPSILRIQQVVRGDSAAYFCASSPQTGTGDEQYFGPGTRLTVT.

The rearrangement uses TRBV27 and TRBJ2-7; D uncertain. Germline V gene lookup returns CDR1 MNHEY and CDR2 SMNVEV (reference sequence). V dropped 0 bases and J dropped 6 bases, with 6 bases sitting between them. CDR3 length: 12 amino acids. As DNA, the CDR3 is TGTGCCAGCAGTTTATCTGGGCTCGAGCAGTACTTC. It specifies CASSLSGLEQYF.

The chain carries TRBV9 and TRBJ1-6; 7 nucleotides match TRBD1. There are 13 residues in the CDR3. Germline V lookup: CDR1 SGDLS, CDR2 YYNGEE. V lost 3 bases, J lost 10 bases, and 4 bases stayed unmatched. CDR3 in DNA: TGTGCCAGCAGCGGGTACAGGGGATCACCCCTCCACTTT. As protein: CASSGYRGSPLHF.

The rearrangement links TRBV6-5 to TRBJ1-5; D unclear. Germline V lookup: CDR1 MNHEY, CDR2 SVGAGI. V dropped 6 bases and J dropped 1 base, with 13 bases sitting between them. This CDR3 spans 15 amino acids. CDR3: CASSRRWRSNQPQHF. CDR3 in DNA: TGTGCCAGCAGCCGCCGTTGGCGGAGCAATCAGCCCCAGCATTTT.

The V gene is TRBV5-1, the J gene TRBJ2-7; 7 bases are shared with TRBD2. V lost 0 bases, J lost 3 bases, and 3 bases stayed unmatched. CDR3 length: 14 amino acids. Germline lookup yields CDR1 SGHRS and CDR2 YFSETQ. Here the CDR3 DNA reads TGCGCCAGCAGCTTGGACCTAGCGGTCTACGAGCAGTACTTC. Translating gives CASSLDLAVYEQYF.

The chain is built from TRBV6-5 and TRBJ1-1; no clear D. Deletions cut 5 bases from V and 1 base from J, with 8 bases between. The CDR3 extends over 13 amino acids. Per the germline V gene, CDR1 is MNHEY and CDR2 is SVGAGI. CDR3 amino acids: CASSRSRNTEAFF. The CDR3 nucleotides are TGTGCCAGCAGTCGCTCGAGGAACACTGAAGCTTTCTTT.

The chain uses TRBV6-5 and TRBJ2-1; TRBD1 might be the D (6 bases). V shed 0 bases and J shed 10 bases, with 13 bases lying between them. The germline V gene encodes CDR1 MNHEY and CDR2 SVGAGI. The length of the CDR3 is 14 residues. Here the CDR3 DNA reads TGTGCCAGCAGTTACTCAGAATCGACAGGCGAGCAGTTCTTC. Translation gives CASSYSESTGEQFF.

V is TRBV6-5 and J is TRBJ1-1; D gene uncertain. Germline lookup yields CDR1 MNHEY and CDR2 SVGAGI. The CDR3 loop spans 14 amino acids. Trimming stripped 7 bases from V and 4 bases from J, with 16 bases between. The CDR3 sequence: CASIAFLGSTEAFF. The DNA for the CDR3 is TGTGCCAGCATCGCGTTTCTAGGGAGCACTGAAGCTTTCTTT.

This clone showed up just a few times. The chain couples TRBV11-2 to TRBJ1-1; D is unclear. Trimming cost V 2 bases and J 5 bases, with 12 bases left between them. Germline V gene lookup returns CDR1 SGHAT and CDR2 FQNNGV. This CDR3 region has 14 residues. The CDR3 bases are TGTGCCAGCAGCTTAATTCTAGGTATTACTGAAGCTTTCTTT. Translated, it gives CASSLILGITEAFF.

V gene TRBV7-9 combines with J gene TRBJ1-6; D might be TRBD1 (5 bases). The length of the CDR3 is 12 residues. CDR1 is SEHNR, CDR2 FQNEAQ, per germline (reference sequence). Trimming took off 5 bases at V and 10 bases at J, with 9 bases between the two ends. The DNA for the CDR3 is TGTGCCAGCAGCAGACAGTCGTCACCCCTCCACTTT. Translated, it gives CASSRQSSPLHF.